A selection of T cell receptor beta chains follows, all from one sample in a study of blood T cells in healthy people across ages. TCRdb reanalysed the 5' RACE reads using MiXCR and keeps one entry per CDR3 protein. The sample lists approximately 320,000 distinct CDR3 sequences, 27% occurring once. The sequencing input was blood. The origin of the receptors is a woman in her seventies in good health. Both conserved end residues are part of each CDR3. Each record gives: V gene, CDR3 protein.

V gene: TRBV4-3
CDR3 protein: CASSQGRSGFPNSPLHF

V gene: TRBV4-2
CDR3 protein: CASSQEKILGGRRSYEQYF

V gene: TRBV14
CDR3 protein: CASSQTSGSRETQYF

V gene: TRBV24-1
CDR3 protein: CATSQGRREETQYF

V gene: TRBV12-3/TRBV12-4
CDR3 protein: CASSRLDRVTEAFF

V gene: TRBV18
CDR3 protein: CASSRIAGVADTQYF

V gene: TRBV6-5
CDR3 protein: CASSLSSQDRGPRATQYF

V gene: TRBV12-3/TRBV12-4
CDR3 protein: CASSMHGETQYF

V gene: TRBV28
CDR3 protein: CASSRGDPQFF

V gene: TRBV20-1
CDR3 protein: CSAREGTGGQTYEQYF

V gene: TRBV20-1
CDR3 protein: CSARVSPEQYF

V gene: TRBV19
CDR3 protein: CASSNRGKTQYF

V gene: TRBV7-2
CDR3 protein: CASIRSGGADTQYF

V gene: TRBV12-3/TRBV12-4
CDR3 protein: CASRRGLSADTQYF

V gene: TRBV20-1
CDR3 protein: CSASNQGADTEAFF

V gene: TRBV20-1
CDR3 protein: CSVSTARNTEAFF

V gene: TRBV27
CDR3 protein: CASRVSWGYQPQHF

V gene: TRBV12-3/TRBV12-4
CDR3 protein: CASSGTGGIARAFF

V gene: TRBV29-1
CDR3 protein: CSAMGDIQYF

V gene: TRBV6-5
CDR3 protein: CATLKGGDAFF

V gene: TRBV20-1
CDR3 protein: CSASRSGEQYF

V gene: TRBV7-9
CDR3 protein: CASSSSGQVDGELFF

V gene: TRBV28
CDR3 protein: CASSFPASSLGEKLFF

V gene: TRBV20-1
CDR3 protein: CSATSGVAKNIQYF

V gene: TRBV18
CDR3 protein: CASSPSGNEQYF

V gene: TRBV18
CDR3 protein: CASSAGSYEQYF

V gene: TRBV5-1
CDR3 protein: CASSLEVGQPTNEKLFF

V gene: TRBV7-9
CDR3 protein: CASSLGSTSNNEQFF

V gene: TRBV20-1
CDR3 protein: CSARGAIGVEEQFF

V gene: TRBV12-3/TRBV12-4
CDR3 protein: CASSARAGANYGYTF

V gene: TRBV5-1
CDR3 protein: CASSSNGVSFF

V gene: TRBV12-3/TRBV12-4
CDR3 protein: CASSLTAGGQFF

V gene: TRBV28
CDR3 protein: CAGSLRGRVNEQFF

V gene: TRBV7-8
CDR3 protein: CASSPPSRGGPNTQYF

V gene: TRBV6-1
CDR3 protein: CASMPGLTSTDTQYF

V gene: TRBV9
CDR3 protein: CASRGQGEQTQYF

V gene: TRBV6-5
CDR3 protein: CASSYGQGSGETQYF

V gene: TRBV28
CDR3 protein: CASSWADNQPQHF

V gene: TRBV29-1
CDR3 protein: CSVDSAPARDGYGYTF

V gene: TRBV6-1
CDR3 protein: CASSTDRGPYQPQHF

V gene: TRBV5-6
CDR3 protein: CASSLERSTNYEQYF

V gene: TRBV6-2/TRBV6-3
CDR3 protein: CASSYSRGAGELFF

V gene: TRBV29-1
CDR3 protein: CSVGGGTDTLNTEAFF

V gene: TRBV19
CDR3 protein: CASRRDRNPQETQYF

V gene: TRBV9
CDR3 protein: CASSVGTTYEQYF

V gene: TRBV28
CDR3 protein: CASSLAESSYNEQFF

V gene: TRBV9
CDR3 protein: CASSGPGLVGEQFF

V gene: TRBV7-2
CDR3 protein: CASSPGRAPNEQFF

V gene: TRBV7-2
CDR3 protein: CASSFLISTEAFF

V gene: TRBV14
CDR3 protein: CASSQGVTTEAFF

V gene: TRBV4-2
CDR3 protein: CASSQGPRPEAFF

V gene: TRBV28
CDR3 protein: CASLGGDRVFYEQYF

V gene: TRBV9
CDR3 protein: CASSMTSGRLGNEQFF

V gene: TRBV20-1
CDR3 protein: CSARILAGGRYEQYF

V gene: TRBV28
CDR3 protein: CACRQQGSNEKLFF

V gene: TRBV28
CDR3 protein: CASYQGAIYNGQFF

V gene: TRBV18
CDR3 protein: CASSPDHGQFF